These T cell receptor beta chains were read from a single sample in a study of cytomegalovirus exposure and HLA in healthy donors. Produced via immunoSEQ multiplex PCR; TCRdb's table is partial and in-frame only. The sample includes around 150,000 clones. The sequenced sample consisted of PBMCs. The receptors shown here come from a man aged 25-45 years in good health and CMV-seronegative. The CDR3 runs from the conserved cysteine through the conserved F or W. Each record gives: J gene, V gene, CDR3 protein.

J gene: TRBJ1-3; V gene: TRBV7-6; CDR3 protein: CASSLNPAGNTIYF
J gene: TRBJ1-1; V gene: TRBV7-6; CDR3 protein: CASSLTGSEAFF
J gene: TRBJ2-1; V gene: TRBV18; CDR3 protein: CASSPTSGGYNEQFF
J gene: .; V gene: TRBV7-6; CDR3 protein: CASSSPKDSYEQYF
J gene: TRBJ1-2; V gene: TRBV11-2; CDR3 protein: CASSPGGQLYGYTF
J gene: TRBJ1-5; V gene: TRBV27; CDR3 protein: CASSARGRGGNQPQHF
J gene: TRBJ2-7; V gene: TRBV6-1; CDR3 protein: CASSAGTARSYEQYF
J gene: TRBJ1-4; V gene: TRBV9; CDR3 protein: CASSMTSTNEKLFF
J gene: TRBJ2-2; V gene: TRBV6-5; CDR3 protein: CASRTGSNGELFF
J gene: TRBJ1-3; V gene: TRBV19; CDR3 protein: CASSFRDTGNTIYF
J gene: TRBJ2-7; V gene: TRBV19; CDR3 protein: CASRKRDRAYEQYF